The TCR beta chain under discussion was sequenced for a study of vaccination and CD4 T cells after COVID-19. At the level of the study: Following dose two, a median 72 days (range 14 to 241) passed before post-vaccine samples were taken. The peptides that stimulated the cells were overlapping spike peptides from SARS-CoV-2, HCoV-NL63, HCoV-OC43 and HCoV-229E.

Broader study findings: Median SARS-CoV-2-reactive clonotype numbers rose nonsignificantly, about 20 to 40. The appearance of a median approximately 90% of reactive clones in convalescent patients occurred only post-vaccination.

The treatment was: approximately 9-day PBMC culture with coronavirus spike peptide pools or control peptides (ViraFEST assay). As regards this clonotype: No antigen is known for it.

The assay that was used to sequence DNA from cultured CD4+ T cells was the Oncomine TCR Beta short-read assay. TCRdb redid the calling of the PCR reads with MiXCR, one entry per CDR3 protein. Found here are 17,000 or so distinct CDR3 sequences, 48% of them singletons; the top ten hold around 5%. This sample comprised CD4+ T cells from blood, cultured in vitro, obtained before SARS-CoV-2 vaccination. This sequence was found in a human donor who had recovered from COVID-19.

The CDR3 region has the DNA TGTGCCAGCAGCTTGGGACTAGCGGGGGGGCAACATACGCAGTATTTT. It is translated as CASSLGLAGGQHTQYF. The J gene is TRBJ2-3, the V gene TRBV11-2, with 16 nucleotides matching TRBD2. The germline V gene has CDR1 SGHAT and CDR2 FQNNGV. CDR3 length equals 16 residues. V shed 3 bases and J 7 bases; nucleotides not matched to a gene: 4.